This T cell receptor beta chain appears in the sequencing data of a study of siplizumab effects on memory and regulatory T cells. Study-level information: Siplizumab-free reactions were matched to 0.85 to 1 ug/mL siplizumab reactions in paired mixed lymphocyte cultures. General observations from the study: Left unconfirmed was the suppressive function of proliferating Tregs from siplizumab cultures. Alloreactive sequences whose origin lay in unstimulated CD4+ memory cells were significantly reduced by siplizumab.

Produced via immunoSEQ multiplex PCR; TCRdb's table is partial and in-frame only. The table lists some 15,000 clones, around 49% of them singletons. This clone is classed as medium-sized. What it binds is not known. The CDR3 consists of 14 residues. Germline values: CDR1 MNHNS, CDR2 SASEGT. The V and J ends lost 3 bases and 1 base, in that order; junction bases with no gene match: 1. The authors kept the mixed lymphocyte reaction cells in coculture at 37°C for approximately 6 days. PBMCs labelled with CFSE (responders) and Violet Dye (stimulators) were mixed 1:1. V gene TRBV6-1 combines with J gene TRBJ2-3, with TRBD2 identical over 7 bases. The sample was CFSE-low (dividing) CD4+ T cells sorted from an allogeneic mixed lymphocyte reaction. The TCR originated in a human donor in good health; the cells came from an allogeneic mixed lymphocyte reaction. Written as DNA, the CDR3 is TGTGCCAGCAGTGAGGGGGGGGGCACAGATACGCAGTATTTT. Amino acid sequence: CASSEGGGTDTQYF.